This TCR beta chain is drawn from a study of radiation and T cells in renal cell carcinoma. The germline gives CDR1 SGDLS, CDR2 YYNGEE. The CDR3 consists of 13 residues. Trimming took 0 bases from V and 10 from J, leaving 11 bases between them. Treatment defined: 15 Gy SBRT to primary tumor, nephrectomy 4 weeks later. Nephrectomy followed 15 Gy stereotactic body radiation by 4 weeks. TCRdb keeps only in-frame clones here, not all; method: immunoSEQ multiplex PCR. The sample has almost 20,000 clones, about 60% seen once; the top ten hold around 13%. V gene TRBV9 combines with J gene TRBJ2-1, with D unresolved. This clonotype originated in a woman in her 70s with renal cell carcinoma. This material consisted of tumor tissue, taken from a patient whose treatment included radiotherapy and nephrectomy. The CDR3 loop is CASSVDLAGEQFF. For the CDR3, the DNA is TGTGCCAGCAGCGTAGATCTGGCTGGGGAGCAGTTCTTC.